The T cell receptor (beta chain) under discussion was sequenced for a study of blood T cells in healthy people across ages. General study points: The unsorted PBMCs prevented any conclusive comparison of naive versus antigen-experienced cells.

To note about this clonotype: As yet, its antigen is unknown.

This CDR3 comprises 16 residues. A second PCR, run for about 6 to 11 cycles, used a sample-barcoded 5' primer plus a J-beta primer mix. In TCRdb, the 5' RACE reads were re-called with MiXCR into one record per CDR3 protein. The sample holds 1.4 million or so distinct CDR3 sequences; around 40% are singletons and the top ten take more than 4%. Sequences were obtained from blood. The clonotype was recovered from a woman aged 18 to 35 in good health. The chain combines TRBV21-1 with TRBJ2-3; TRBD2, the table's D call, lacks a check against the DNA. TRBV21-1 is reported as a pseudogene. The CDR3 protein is CASSPPGLAGENTQYF. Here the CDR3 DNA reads TGTGCCAGCAGCCCCCCGGGACTAGCGGGGGAAAATACGCAGTATTTT.